The clone carrying this T cell receptor (beta chain) was observed at least ten times. The antigen remains undetermined. Next came a second PCR, run for about 7 to 12 cycles, which used a sample-barcoded 5' primer along with a J-beta primer mix. All cDNA molecules were each tagged by a template-switch adaptor with 12 random nucleotides. TCRdb re-analysed the 5' RACE reads in MiXCR, keeping a single row per CDR3 protein. The data contain around 990,000 distinct CDR3 sequences, approximately 25% of them singletons. This record comes from a study of blood T cells in healthy people across ages. Study results and caveats: The percentage of naive T cells correlated strongly with TCR beta diversity. Relative to aged donors, long-lived donors carried more naive CD4+ cells and displayed higher diversity.

The CDR3 runs 12 residues. Trimming shortened V by 0 bases and J by 4 bases, and 5 bases separated the two germline ends. Germline V gene sequence: CDR1 SGDLS, CDR2 YYNGEE. These sequences were also reported in another study, on T cells of mothers and their children.

The sequenced sample consisted of blood. The chain uses TRBV9 and TRBJ2-7; D may be TRBD2 (5 bases). This clonotype was sampled from a girl under 10 years old in good health. The CDR3, as DNA: TGTGCCAGCAGCGTAGGAGGGTACGAGCAGTACTTC. This encodes CASSVGGYEQYF.